The next 31 T cell receptor beta chains were all read from a single sample in a study of response to subunit inactivated influenza vaccine. Using its own MiXCR run on the RT-PCR reads, TCRdb lists one record per CDR3 protein. Seen here are almost 600,000 distinct CDR3 sequences, 12% to 15% observed once, and the top ten hold around 10%. The sample in question was PBMCs from blood, obtained approximately 12 days after vaccination. These receptor sequences come from a man aged 50 to 59 who received an inactivated influenza vaccine.

The chain employs TRBV12-3 or TRBV12-4 and TRBJ2-6, with D perhaps matching TRBD1 (6 bases). The V end lost 5 bases, the J end lost 8 bases, and 10 bases lay between the germline ends. The CDR3 extends over 13 amino acids. CDR3 sequence (DNA): TGTGCCAGCAGTCAAAGGGGGTCCAACGTCCTGACTTTC. Translated, it gives CASSQRGSNVLTF.

This clonotype was counted between two and nine times. The chain recombines TRBV7-6 with TRBJ2-7; D may be TRBD1 (6 bases). This CDR3 has 14 residues. The germline V gene has CDR1 SGHVS and CDR2 FNYEAQ. The germline V and J ends were trimmed by 1 base and 5 bases, with 12 bases remaining between them. CDR3 in amino acids: CASSLEQGSHEQYF. The DNA of the CDR3 is TGTGCCAGCAGCTTAGAGCAGGGGTCCCACGAGCAGTACTTC.

A few counts support this clonotype. This chain connects TRBV10-3 to TRBJ2-7; no clear D gene. V lost 4 bases to trimming and J lost 0 bases, with 13 bases between them. CDR3 length: 15 residues. Germline loops: CDR1 ENHRY, CDR2 SYGVKD. This chain's CDR3 is CAISGSASSSYEQYF. In DNA, the CDR3 is TGTGCCATCAGTGGGTCAGCGTCGTCCTCCTACGAGCAGTACTTC.

This clonotype appeared a few times. This chain uses TRBV12-3 or TRBV12-4 with TRBJ2-3, with no clear D. CDR3 length equals 10 residues. V was pared by 4 bases and J by 9 bases, with 5 bases between. In DNA, the CDR3 is TGTGCCAGCAGTTCTCAGACGCAGTATTTT. This codes for CASSSQTQYF.

The CDR3: CASSFQGRNEQYF. CDR3 in DNA: TGTGCCAGCAGTTTTCAGGGGAGGAACGAGCAGTACTTC. The chain combines TRBV12-3 or TRBV12-4 with TRBJ2-7, with D perhaps matching TRBD1 or TRBD2 (6 bases each). The CDR3 extends over 13 amino acids. V dropped 3 bases and J dropped 5 bases, with 11 bases sitting between them.

This clonotype has only a few counts. V is TRBV12-3 or TRBV12-4 and J is TRBJ2-7; D possibly corresponds to TRBD2 (6 bases). Trimming took off 3 bases at V and 6 bases at J, with 12 bases between the two ends. The CDR3 extends over 13 amino acids. The CDR3 DNA reads as TGTGCCAGCAGTTTTGGGACTCCCAGCGAGCAGTACTTC. Protein product: CASSFGTPSEQYF.

The V call is TRBV9, the J call TRBJ1-1; 9 nucleotides align to TRBD1. Germline-derived CDR1 and CDR2 are SGDLS and YYNGEE. This CDR3 spans 15 amino acids. Trimming cost V 4 bases and J 5 bases; bases outside gene matches: 9. Written as DNA, the CDR3 is TGTGCCAGCAGCTTTCAAGGACAGGGGAGAACTGAAGCTTTCTTT. As protein: CASSFQGQGRTEAFF.

This clonotype has a handful of counts. The rearrangement links TRBV7-2 to TRBJ1-5, with 9 positions matching TRBD1. The CDR3 has 13 amino acids. Germline CDR1 reads SGHTA; CDR2 reads FQGNSA. With 5 bases clipped from V and 5 bases from J, the junction kept 1 base outside the gene matches. The CDR3 region has the DNA TGTGCCAGCAGCGGACAGGGGTATCAGCCCCAGCATTTT. Amino acid sequence: CASSGQGYQPQHF.

The chain links TRBV6-1 to TRBJ1-4, with D possibly matching TRBD1 (5 bases). The CDR3 consists of 15 residues. CDR1 is MNHNS, CDR2 SASEGT, per germline. Trimming stripped 9 bases from V and 4 bases from J, with 18 bases between. CDR3 in amino acids: CASADPGRGNEKLFF. CDR3 DNA sequence: TGTGCCAGTGCTGATCCGGGACGCGGTAATGAAAAACTGTTTTTT.

The table lists this clonotype with a few counts. DNA for the CDR3: TGTGCCAGCAGTTTAATCGGACGGGGAGAAGCTTTCTTT. The encoded protein is CASSLIGRGEAFF. V usage is TRBV27 and J usage is TRBJ1-1; D ambiguous. Germline CDR1 and CDR2: MNHEY and SMNVEV (reference sequence). The CDR3 loop spans 13 amino acids. V was clipped by 2 bases and J by 8 bases, with 12 bases between them.

There are many counts of this clonotype. The chain is built from TRBV15 and TRBJ2-7, with D perhaps matching TRBD2 (6 bases). In germline, CDR1 is LNHNV, CDR2 YYDKDF (reference sequence). The ends were cut back, 3 bases at V and 3 bases at J, with 18 bases in the middle. This CDR3 spans 16 amino acids. The CDR3 region is CATSSQRGGSLYEQYF. The CDR3 DNA reads TGTGCCACCAGCAGTCAAAGAGGAGGGTCTCTCTACGAGCAGTACTTC.

This clonotype was observed a handful of times. The chain links TRBV28 to TRBJ2-7; no clear D gene. V was trimmed by 2 bases and J by 1 base, leaving 9 bases between them. The CDR3 has 14 amino acids. The germline V gene encodes CDR1 MDHEN and CDR2 SYDVKM. The CDR3 DNA reads as TGTGCCAGCAGTTTAGGGAAGGTGTCCTACGAGCAGTACTTC. Translation: CASSLGKVSYEQYF.

This clonotype was counted between two and nine times. This rearrangement joins TRBV5-5 to TRBJ2-7, with 9 positions matching TRBD2. Germline-derived CDR1 and CDR2 are SGHKS and YYEKEE (reference sequence). The V segment lost 2 bases and the J segment 4 bases; nucleotides outside the gene matches: 10. CDR3 length equals 16 residues. CDR3 nucleotide sequence: TGTGCCAGCAGCTTCATAGCGGGAGTATTCAGGTACGAGCAGTACTTC. Protein sequence: CASSFIAGVFRYEQYF.

The table lists this clonotype with many counts. V usage is TRBV7-2 and J usage is TRBJ2-5; 7 bases match TRBD1. J was trimmed by 1 base and V by 3 bases; bases with no gene match: 2. Germline lookup yields CDR1 SGHTA and CDR2 FQGNSA. The CDR3 loop spans 14 amino acids. The CDR3 DNA sequence: TGTGCCAGCAGCTTGAACAGGGGCCAAGAGACCCAGTACTTC. Protein product: CASSLNRGQETQYF.

This rearrangement joins TRBV11-2 to TRBJ1-3; D is undetermined. The CDR3 is 15 residues long. V lost 1 base, J lost 3 bases, and 10 bases lay in between. CDR1 is SGHAT, CDR2 FQNNGV, per germline. CDR3 nucleotide sequence: TGTGCCAGCAGCTTAGGGCCCTCTATTGGAAACACCATATATTTT. It translates to CASSLGPSIGNTIYF.

This clonotype was detected many times. The chain employs TRBV6-2 or TRBV6-3 and TRBJ1-5; D is ambiguous. V was shortened by 7 bases and J by 3 bases, with 16 bases between the two germline ends. The CDR3 runs to 15 residues. The V gene's germline CDR1 is MNHEY and CDR2 SVGEGT. CDR3 bases: TGTGCCAGCACCTTGGACGCGTCTTACAATCAGCCCCAGCATTTT. It codes for CASTLDASYNQPQHF.

This rearrangement joins TRBV2 to TRBJ2-7; D tentatively fits TRBD1 or TRBD2 (5 bases each). The germline CDR1 and CDR2 sequences are SNHLY and FYNNEI. The CDR3 extends over 15 amino acids. Deletions cut 7 bases from V and 7 bases from J, with 23 bases between. The CDR3 DNA reads as TGTGCCAGCACACGGGAATGGGACCTCATTGAGGAGCAGTACTTC. Protein product: CASTREWDLIEEQYF.

V usage is TRBV12-3 or TRBV12-4 and J usage is TRBJ2-3; TRBD2 matches 8 bases. The CDR3 is made up of 16 amino acids. The J segment lost 5 bases and the V segment lost 1 base, leaving 8 bases of the junction unmatched. In nucleotides, the CDR3 is TGTGCCAGCAGTTTAGGCCTTAGCGGGGCTGGAGATACGCAGTATTTT. Translating it yields CASSLGLSGAGDTQYF.

Many counts were recorded for this clonotype. The chain recombines TRBV20-1 with TRBJ2-2; no clear D. CDR1 and CDR2 (germline): DFQATT, SNEGSKA (reference sequence). Between the trimmed V and J ends, which lost 1 base and 3 bases, there was a span of 6 bases. CDR3 size: 13 residues. The CDR3 sequence is CSARGIYTGELFF. The CDR3 DNA sequence: TGCAGTGCTAGAGGGATTTACACCGGGGAGCTGTTTTTT.

V gene TRBV24-1 combines with J gene TRBJ2-1; TRBD2 might be the D (6 bases). The CDR3 length is 14 residues. V lost 6 bases and J lost 9, with 17 bases in between. Germline assignment: CDR1 KGHDR and CDR2 SFDVKD. Here the CDR3 reads CATSQASERSEQFF. The CDR3 bases are TGTGCCACCAGTCAGGCTAGCGAGAGGAGTGAGCAGTTCTTC.

This chain connects TRBV3-1 to TRBJ1-6; tentative D call: TRBD1 (5 bases). From germline, CDR1 is LGHDT and CDR2 YNNKEL (reference sequence). Trimming shortened V by 1 base and J by 14 bases, and 6 bases separated the two germline ends. CDR3 length: 11 residues. The CDR3 DNA follows: TGTGCCAGCAGCCAAGGGGGGGCCCTCCACTTT. Protein sequence: CASSQGGALHF.

The J gene is TRBJ2-3, the V gene TRBV29-1, with 9 bases matching TRBD2. There are 16 residues in the CDR3. Looked up from germline, CDR1 is SQVTM and CDR2 is ANQGSEA. Trimming took 5 bases from V and 4 from J; bases not matched to a gene: 13. CDR3 DNA: TGCAGCGTTTTCGGGACTAGCCCATGGGGCCCAGATACGCAGTATTTT. Translation gives CSVFGTSPWGPDTQYF.

This clonotype turned up a few times. The V and J genes are TRBV6-2 or TRBV6-3 and TRBJ2-7; 9 bases match TRBD2. This CDR3 spans 15 amino acids. V was pared by 4 bases and J by 4 bases, with 8 bases of the junction left unmatched. Per germline, CDR1 MNHEY and CDR2 SVGEGT. The CDR3 spells CASSSPTSGTYEQYF. Written as DNA, the CDR3 is TGTGCCAGCAGTTCCCCGACTAGCGGAACGTACGAGCAGTACTTC.

The J gene is TRBJ2-5, the V gene TRBV28, with D possibly being TRBD1 (5 bases). Germline CDR1 reads MDHEN; CDR2 reads SYDVKM. There are 13 residues in the CDR3. The ends were cut back, 6 bases at V and 6 bases at J, with 14 bases in the middle. This chain's CDR3 is CASSQGPKQTQYF. The CDR3 DNA reads as TGTGCCAGCAGCCAGGGCCCGAAGCAGACCCAGTACTTC.

V usage is TRBV12-3 or TRBV12-4 and J usage is TRBJ1-2; 8 nucleotides align to TRBD1. V shed 1 base, J shed 6 bases, and the junction held 4 bases outside the gene matches. This CDR3 is 14 amino acids long. The CDR3 bases are TGTGCCAGCAGTTTAGTGCAGGGGGCGGATGGCTACACCTTC. Protein product: CASSLVQGADGYTF.

The sample holds a few counts of this clonotype. This chain connects TRBV10-3 to TRBJ2-3; D might be TRBD2 (5 bases). Germline-derived CDR1 and CDR2 are ENHRY and SYGVKD. Trimming shortened V by 4 bases and J by 9 bases, and 17 bases separated the two germline ends. The CDR3 is made up of 14 amino acids. The CDR3 loop is CAISVRADSDTQYF. CDR3 DNA sequence: TGTGCCATCAGTGTCCGGGCGGACTCTGACACGCAGTATTTT.

This clonotype was counted only a few times. V usage is TRBV5-1 and J usage is TRBJ2-3, with 8 bases matching TRBD1. Germline CDR1 is SGHRS and CDR2 is YFSETQ. Trimming removed 7 bases from V and 2 bases from J; junction bases left unmatched: 9. This CDR3 contains 15 residues. The CDR3 region is CASRGTGSITDTQYF. DNA for the CDR3: TGCGCCAGCCGAGGGACAGGATCAATCACAGATACGCAGTATTTT.

The V and J genes are TRBV7-2 and TRBJ2-1; D is possibly TRBD1 (5 bases). Trimming took 5 bases from V and 0 from J, leaving 11 bases between them. Germline-derived CDR1 and CDR2 are SGHTA and FQGNSA. The CDR3 has 15 residues. CDR3 sequence (DNA): TGTGCCAGCAGCCCACAGGACCGCTCCTACAATGAGCAGTTCTTC. Translation gives CASSPQDRSYNEQFF. The complete variable domain, with remaining parts taken from reference TRBV7-2 and TRBJ2-1, reads GAGVSQSPSNKVTEKGKDVELRCDPISGHTALYWYRQSLGQGLEFLIYFQGNSAPDKSGLPSDRFSAERTGGSVSTLTIQRTQQEDSAVYLCASSPQDRSYNEQFFGPGTRLTVL.

This sequence joins TRBV11-2 and TRBJ2-7; tentatively, D is TRBD1 or TRBD2 (5 bases each). Germline CDR1 SGHAT, CDR2 FQNNGV. The ends were cut back, 5 bases at V and 1 base at J, with 15 bases in the middle. CDR3 length: 15 amino acids. The CDR3 DNA reads as TGTGCCAGCAGCCGAGTGAGGGGCCGATCCTACGAGCAGTACTTC. The encoded protein is CASSRVRGRSYEQYF.

A few counts support this clonotype. This chain links TRBV7-7 with TRBJ2-1, with D possibly being TRBD2 (6 bases). V lost 2 bases, J lost 10 bases, and 15 bases lay in between. The CDR3 is made up of 14 amino acids. Per the germline V gene, CDR1 is SSHAT and CDR2 is FNYEAQ (reference sequence). CDR3 DNA sequence: TGTGCCAGCAGCTTACAGGTTTCGGGGGAAGAGCAGTTCTTC. Translating it yields CASSLQVSGEEQFF.

This clonotype has just a few counts. The CDR3 region is CASSPTSGRYYNEQFF. CDR3 bases: TGTGCCAGCAGTCCGACTAGCGGGAGATATTACAATGAGCAGTTCTTC. V is TRBV2 and J is TRBJ2-1; 12 bases fit TRBD2. After removal of 5 bases from V and 4 bases from J, the junction contained 6 bases not matched to a gene. CDR3 length equals 16 residues. Per the germline V gene, CDR1 is SNHLY and CDR2 is FYNNEI.